This T cell receptor beta chain was sequenced in a study of blood T cell repertoires in COVID-19 (dated by TCRdb to between 2020 and 2021). With regard to the full study: Samples from collaborators originated in the United States, Italy and Spain and spanned both the acute and convalescent phases of COVID-19. HLA class I and class II types, where available, came from metadata supplied by the sample provider rather than from assay-based typing. The material from the prospective study consisted of cDNA or gDNA derived from T cells, B-cell-depleted T cells, or PBMCs. Sample metadata almost always included a de-identified subject ID, COVID-19 status, age in years and sex. Subjects who had been exposed to COVID-19, were actively infected with it, or had recovered from it provided the deeply sampled blood TCRbeta repertoires that made up the dataset. The repertoires were made available in a free public database intended to serve as a resource for research on the immune response to SARS-CoV-2. The samples were drawn from the first 160 participants of the ongoing ImmuneRACE study and from over a thousand subjects provided by 6 global collaborators.

Broad study findings and their caveats: How much clinical and demographic metadata was included differed by source and by participant, and the metadata was provided uncurated.

The collaborating institutions used their own protocols to collect whole blood in K2EDTA tubes. Collaborator samples were shipped for TCRbeta analysis as frozen whole blood, isolated PBMCs, or DNA extracted from either sample type. The immunoSEQ Assay, a bias-controlled multiplex PCR, was used to amplify TCRbeta CDR3 regions from genomic DNA. On the study's bioinformatics: Nucleated cell counts per sample were estimated from amplification of reference gene primers within the assay. To quantify the absolute abundance of each unique TCRbeta CDR3 rearrangement, sequence reads were collapsed and filtered. Productive Simpson clonality was computed per sample as the square root of Simpson's diversity index over productive rearrangements. TCRdb stores this immuneACCESS table with in-frame sequences only. Part of the clones is absent; in the studies checked, under half of the shortfall reflects unresolved V genes, and no reason is known for the rest. V, J and clone size reflect that table, while D and trimming were determined from the DNA. The sample data list about 37,000 clones, and 75% to 85% of these were observed just once. Over 13% of the sample is held by the ten biggest clonotypes.

Worth noting for this clone: The antigen this receptor binds is unknown. No base qualities exist here, and no much larger clone lies one base off it.

Reading from cysteine to phenylalanine, the CDR3 counts 15 amino acids. Only the CDR3 part of the read is kept: 45 bases, read in frame from the first base. Compared with germline, V lacks 3 bases and J lacks 6 bases; bases without a gene match: 10. Via the germline V gene, CDR1 is SGDLS and CDR2 YYNGEE. The V and J segments used are TRBV9 and TRBJ2-3, and 7 junctional nucleotides match TRBD2. The sample consisted of peripheral blood. This receptor was taken from a woman in her seventies with acute or convalescent COVID-19. The DNA sequence follows: TGTGCCAGCAGCGCTCTCGGACTAGGGGCGGATACGCAGTATTTT. Its coded protein is CASSALGLGADTQYF.